What follows are 11 T cell receptor beta chains derived from one specimen sequenced in a study of shared clonotypes between healthy human individuals. Assay: immunoSEQ multiplex PCR; the TCRdb copy retains only in-frame clones and omits some. The repertoire holds about 490,000 clones, with over 65% as singletons. Sequencing used PBMCs. These receptors were collected from a woman in her thirties or forties in good health. Some clones in this sample may be carry-over from other donors' samples.

V and J are TRBV5-5 and TRBJ2-6; D possibly corresponds to TRBD1 (6 bases). The CDR3 spans 16 residues. Trimming left V 5 bases short and J 0 bases short, with 12 bases between. From germline, CDR1 is SGHKS and CDR2 YYEKEE (reference sequence). The CDR3 nucleotides read TGTGCCAGCAGAAGGGACATGGGCTCTGGGGCCAACGTCCTGACTTTC. Translation gives CASRRDMGSGANVLTF.

This clone showed up just a few times. V is TRBV11-2 and J is TRBJ2-7; 9 bases fit TRBD2. Germline-derived CDR1 and CDR2 are SGHAT and FQNNGV. The CDR3 spans 14 residues. The junction had 4 bases not matched to a gene; V was cut back by 3 bases and J by 4 bases. The CDR3 reads CASSLLAGVYEQYF. DNA for the CDR3: TGTGCCAGCAGCTTGTTAGCGGGAGTGTACGAGCAGTACTTC.

This clone was observed a few times. This chain connects TRBV11-2 to TRBJ1-5; tentative D call: TRBD1 (6 bases). CDR3 length equals 15 residues. V dropped 5 bases and J dropped 4 bases, with 15 bases sitting between them. Germline CDR1 is SGHAT and CDR2 is FQNNGV. The CDR3 sequence: CASSPGGQFNQPQHF. As DNA, the CDR3 is TGTGCCAGCAGCCCAGGAGGACAGTTTAATCAGCCCCAGCATTTT.

This rearrangement joins TRBV2 to TRBJ2-7; D unclear. The CDR3 has 11 amino acids. Germline V lookup: CDR1 SNHLY, CDR2 FYNNEI. V was clipped by 6 bases and J by 4 bases, with 7 bases between them. In DNA form, the CDR3 reads TGTGCCAGCAGGGCAGGATACGAGCAGTACTTC. It yields the protein CASRAGYEQYF.

J is TRBJ2-7 and V is TRBV11-1; 8 nucleotides line up with TRBD2. Germline V gene sequence: CDR1 SGHAT, CDR2 FQDESV (reference sequence). The CDR3 covers 15 residues. V shed 5 bases and J 3 bases; nucleotides not matched to a gene: 9. The DNA for the CDR3 is TGTGCCAGCAGCCCAATAGGAGCGGGAGTCTACGAGCAGTACTTC. Translating gives CASSPIGAGVYEQYF.

This clone was seen only a few times. The chain couples TRBV4-1 to TRBJ1-5; a weak D match, TRBD1 (6 bases). There are 16 residues in the CDR3. Trimming left V 0 bases short and J 3 bases short, with 12 bases between. Germline V gives CDR1 MGHRA, CDR2 YSYEKL. CDR3 in DNA: TGCGCCAGCAGCCAAGAGGGGGGGCTGTACAATCAGCCCCAGCATTTT. This translates into CASSQEGGLYNQPQHF.

The chain uses TRBV7-6 and TRBJ2-6; TRBD1 agrees at 9 bases. Germline trimming cut 5 bases from V and 0 bases from J; bases unmatched to any gene: 5. The length of the CDR3 is 17 residues. Germline V gene data show CDR1 as SGHVS and CDR2 as FNYEAQ. In nucleotides, the CDR3 is TGTGCCAGCAGCCCAGACAGGGGGGACTCTGGGGCCAACGTCCTGACTTTC. Amino acid sequence: CASSPDRGDSGANVLTF.

The chain recombines TRBV28 with TRBJ1-5, with a possible D match to TRBD1 (6 bases). The V gene lost 1 base and the J gene lost 6 bases, with 10 bases spanning the gap. The CDR3 totals 14 residues. Germline-derived CDR1 and CDR2 are MDHEN and SYDVKM. In DNA, the CDR3 is TGTGCCAGCAGTTTATTGGGGGGGGCTCAGCCCCAGCATTTT. It yields the protein CASSLLGGAQPQHF.

V usage is TRBV15 and J usage is TRBJ2-7; 7 bases align to TRBD2. The CDR3 consists of 14 residues. V gave up 1 base and J gave up 6 bases; unmatched junction bases: 6. Germline V gives CDR1 LNHNV, CDR2 YYDKDF (reference sequence). The CDR3: CATSRVGGRIEQYF. CDR3 nucleotide sequence: TGTGCCACCAGCAGAGTGGGGGGGAGGATCGAGCAGTACTTC.

The chain recombines TRBV7-5 with TRBJ2-3; the table names TRBD2, a call not compared with the DNA. TRBV7-5 is assigned pseudogene status. The CDR3 is 16 amino acids. CDR3 sequence reads: CARSSRPNEVADTQYF. As DNA, the CDR3 is TGTGCCAGAAGCTCCCGCCCTAACGAGGTCGCAGATACGCAGTATTTT.

The genes are TRBV4-2 and TRBJ1-3; TRBD1 agrees at 9 bases. The J segment lost 4 bases and the V segment lost 4 bases, leaving 5 bases of the junction unmatched. Germline CDR1 reads LGHNA; CDR2 reads YNFKEQ. CDR3 length equals 15 residues. The CDR3 spells CASSPGQGAGNTIYF. DNA of the CDR3: TGTGCCAGCAGCCCGGGACAGGGAGCCGGAAACACCATATATTTT.